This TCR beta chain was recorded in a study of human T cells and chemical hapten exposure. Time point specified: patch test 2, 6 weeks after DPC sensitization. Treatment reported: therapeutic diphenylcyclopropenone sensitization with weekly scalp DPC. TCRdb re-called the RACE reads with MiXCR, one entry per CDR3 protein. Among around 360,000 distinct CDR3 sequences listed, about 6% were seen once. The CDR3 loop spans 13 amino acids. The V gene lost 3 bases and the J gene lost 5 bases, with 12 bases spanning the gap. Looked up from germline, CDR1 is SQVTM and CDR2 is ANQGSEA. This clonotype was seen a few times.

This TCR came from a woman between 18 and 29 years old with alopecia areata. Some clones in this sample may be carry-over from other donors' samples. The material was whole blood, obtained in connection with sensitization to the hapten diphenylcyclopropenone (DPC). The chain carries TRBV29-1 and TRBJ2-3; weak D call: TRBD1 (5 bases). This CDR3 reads CSVDVAGIDTQYF. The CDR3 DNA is TGCAGCGTTGACGTGGCAGGGATAGATACGCAGTATTTT.